Following are 4 T cell receptor beta chains from one sample sequenced in a study of molecular identifiers for immune sequencing clone quantification. Each CDR3 protein gets one entry after TCRdb re-called the PCR reads with MiXCR. This sample yields roughly 320,000 distinct CDR3 sequences, of which roughly a quarter are seen a single time; 0.65% to 0.75% belongs to the top ten. What was sequenced was naive CD8+ T cells from blood, with Jurkat cell RNA spiked in. As to subset: FACS-sorted CD8+CD4-CCR7+CD45RA+ naive T cells. Receptors were obtained from a human donor in good health. Some libraries in this study had Jurkat cell RNA spiked in.

A word on this clonotype: A much larger clone lies a single base off, so this may be a read error. The genes are TRBV7-2 and TRBJ2-1; 10 nucleotides agree with TRBD2. This CDR3 has 15 residues. Germline V gene data show CDR1 as SGHTA and CDR2 as FQGNSA. The CDR3 nucleotides are TGTGCCAGCATAAAGGGACTAGCGTTTTACAATGAGCTGTTCTTC. This codes for CASIKGLAFYNELFF.

This clonotype has just a few counts. The chain uses TRBV9 and TRBJ2-6; D unclear. V lost 4 bases and J 4 bases, leaving 6 bases between the germline ends. Germline loops: CDR1 SGDLS, CDR2 YYNGEE. The CDR3 runs to 13 residues. CDR3 bases: TGTGCCAGCAGCCACGCCGGGGCCAACGTCCTGACTTTC. Translating gives CASSHAGANVLTF.

As for this clonotype: A read error may explain this, as a much larger clone is one base away. The DNA is omitted, as the CDR3 cannot be located on it reliably, and the CDR3 follows TCRdb's listing. The CDR3 sequence is CSARGVAGGSTDTRYF. The J gene is TRBJ2-3, the V gene TRBV20-1; the table's D call, TRBD2, was not checked against the DNA. The CDR3 adds up to 16 amino acids, both ends counted. Germline CDR1 and CDR2: DFQATT and SNEGSKA (reference sequence).

This clonotype was picked up a small number of times. The chain combines TRBV27 with TRBJ2-5; 11 bases are shared with TRBD2. Unmatched junction bases numbered 8, after V lost 0 bases and J lost 5 bases. The germline gives CDR1 MNHEY, CDR2 SMNVEV (reference sequence). The CDR3 has 17 residues. CDR3 sequence reads: CASSLSRLAGGAETQYF. The CDR3 bases are TGTGCCAGCAGTTTATCGAGGCTAGCGGGAGGTGCGGAGACCCAGTACTTC.